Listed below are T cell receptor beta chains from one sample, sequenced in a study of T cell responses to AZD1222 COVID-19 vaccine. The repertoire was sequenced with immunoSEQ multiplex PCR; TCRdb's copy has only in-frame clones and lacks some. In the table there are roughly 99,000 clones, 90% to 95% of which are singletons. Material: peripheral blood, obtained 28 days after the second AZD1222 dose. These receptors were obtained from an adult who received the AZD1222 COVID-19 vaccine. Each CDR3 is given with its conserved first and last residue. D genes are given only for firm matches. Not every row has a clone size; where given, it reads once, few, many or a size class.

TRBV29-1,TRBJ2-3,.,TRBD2,TGCAGCGGCGGGACTAGCGGAGATACGCAGTATTTT,CSGGTSGDTQYF
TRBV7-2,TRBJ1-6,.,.,TGTGCCAGCAGCTACGCGTTGGGCGATAATTCACCCCTCCACTTT,CASSYALGDNSPLHF
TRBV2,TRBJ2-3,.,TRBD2,TGTGCCAGCAGCCGACTAGCGGGAGGGCCGGATACGCAGTATTTT,CASSRLAGGPDTQYF
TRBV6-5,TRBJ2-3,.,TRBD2,TGTGCCAGCAGCTTCAGCGGGAGGGCCACAGATACGCAGTATTTT,CASSFSGRATDTQYF
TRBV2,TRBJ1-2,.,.,TGTGCCAGTTTTTCGACAGCGCGTTCCTATGGCTACACCTTC,CASFSTARSYGYTF
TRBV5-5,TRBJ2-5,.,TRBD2,TGTGCCAGCAGCTTGGCTAGCGGGGTATCCAGGACCCAGTACTTC,CASSLASGVSRTQYF
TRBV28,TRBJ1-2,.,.,TGTGCCACCGAATACTACCTGAATAACTATGGCTACACCTTC,CATEYYLNNYGYTF
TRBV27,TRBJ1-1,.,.,TGTGCCAGCAACCCCCCCGGGAGGGGAATCACTGAAGCTTTCTTT,CASNPPGRGITEAFF
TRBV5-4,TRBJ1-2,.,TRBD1,TGTGCCAGCAGCGTGGACAGGGTCTATGGCTACACCTTC,CASSVDRVYGYTF
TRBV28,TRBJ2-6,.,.,TGTGCCAGCAGCTACTTAAACGTCCTGACTTTC,CASSYLNVLTF
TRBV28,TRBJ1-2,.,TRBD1,TGTGCCAGCGGCGGGGGCAGGGGGCTAGTATTCTACACCTTC,CASGGGRGLVFYTF
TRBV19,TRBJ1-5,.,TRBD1,TGTGCCAGTAGTAGATCAGGGGGCTGGCAGCCCCAGCATTTT,CASSRSGGWQPQHF
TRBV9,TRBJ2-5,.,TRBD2,TGTGCCAGCAGCGCTAGCGGGAGCCAAGAGACCCAGTACTTC,CASSASGSQETQYF
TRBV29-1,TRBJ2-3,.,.,TGCAGCGCGCGTGCCGCAGCAGATACGCAGTATTTT,CSARAAADTQYF
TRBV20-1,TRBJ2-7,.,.,TGCAGTGCTAGTGATCCCTACGAGCAGTACTTC,CSASDPYEQYF
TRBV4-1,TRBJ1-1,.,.,TGCGCCACCAGCCAACTCGACACCCGGGGGAACACTGAAGCTTTCTTT,CATSQLDTRGNTEAFF
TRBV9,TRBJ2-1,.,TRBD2,TGTGCCAGCAGCGCCAGCCCCGGGACTAGCGGCTACAATGAGCAGTTCTTC,CASSASPGTSGYNEQFF
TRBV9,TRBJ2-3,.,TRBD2,TGTGCCAGCAGCGTAGAGATTAGCGGGAGGGCTGGAGATACGCAGTATTTT,CASSVEISGRAGDTQYF
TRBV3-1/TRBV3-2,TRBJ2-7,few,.,TGTGCCAGCAGCCAAGGGAGAGTCACCTACGAGCAGTACTTC,CASSQGRVTYEQYF
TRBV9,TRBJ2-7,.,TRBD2,TGTGCCAGCAGCGTAGATACTAGCGGAGCCTACGAGCAGTACTTC,CASSVDTSGAYEQYF
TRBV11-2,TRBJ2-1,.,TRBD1,TGTGCCAGCAGCTTGCGGGACAGGTCAGGCAATGAGCAGTTCTTC,CASSLRDRSGNEQFF
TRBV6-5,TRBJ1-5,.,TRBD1,TGTGCCAGCGGAGGGGACAGGCCGATAAAGCCCCAGCATTTT,CASGGDRPIKPQHF
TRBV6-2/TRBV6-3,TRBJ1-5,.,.,TGTGCCAGCAGTTACCCCACTGGATTGCGGCCCCAGCATTTT,CASSYPTGLRPQHF
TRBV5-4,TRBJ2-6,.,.,TGTGCCAGCAGCTTGGCAGGGAGTTATGGGGCCAACGTCCTGACTTTC,CASSLAGSYGANVLTF
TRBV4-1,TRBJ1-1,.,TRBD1,TGCGCCAGCAGCCATGGGCAGGGGGTGGAAGCTTTCTTT,CASSHGQGVEAFF
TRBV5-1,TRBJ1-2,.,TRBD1,TGCGCCAGCAGCTTGGAGGGGGCAAGCGGCTACACCTTC,CASSLEGASGYTF
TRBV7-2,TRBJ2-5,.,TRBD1,TGTGCCAGCAGCTTAGGGTGGACAGGGGGCAAGGAGACCCAGTACTTC,CASSLGWTGGKETQYF
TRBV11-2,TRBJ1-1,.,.,TGTGCCAGCAGCTTTCAGGGGTTGGGCACTGAAGCTTTCTTT,CASSFQGLGTEAFF
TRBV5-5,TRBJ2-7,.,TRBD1,TGTGCCAGCAGCTTAAGGACAGGGAGCTCCTACGAGCAGTACTTC,CASSLRTGSSYEQYF
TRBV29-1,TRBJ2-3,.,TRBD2,TGCAGCGTTGTCGGGCTAGCGGGAGGAGGAGATACGCAGTATTTT,CSVVGLAGGGDTQYF
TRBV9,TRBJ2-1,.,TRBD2,TGTGCCAGCAGCTCGACTAGCGTTGGGGGTAATGAGCAGTTCTTC,CASSSTSVGGNEQFF
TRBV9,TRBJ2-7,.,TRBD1,TGTGCCAGCAGCGCCGGCGGGACAGGGTCCTACGAGCAGTACTTC,CASSAGGTGSYEQYF
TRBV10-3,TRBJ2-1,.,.,TGTGCCATCAGGGACCCGCTAAGTGAGCAGTTCTTC,CAIRDPLSEQFF
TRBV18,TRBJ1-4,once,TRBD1,TGTGCCAGCTCACCACAGGAGACAGGGTCGCGAAAACTGTTTTTT,CASSPQETGSRKLFF
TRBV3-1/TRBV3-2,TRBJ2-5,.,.,TGTGCCAGCAGCCCTTACCAGCTCGAGACCCAGTACTTC,CASSPYQLETQYF
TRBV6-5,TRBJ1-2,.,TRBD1,TGTGCCAGCAGTCACCTTGGGAAGGGGGCGTATGGCTACACCTTC,CASSHLGKGAYGYTF
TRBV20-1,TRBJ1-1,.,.,TGCAGTGCTGGAAAGGGGGGAGCTTTCTTT,CSAGKGGAFF
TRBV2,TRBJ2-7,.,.,TGTGCCAGCAGTGAGTCTAGGGGTAGCTACGAGCAGTACTTC,CASSESRGSYEQYF
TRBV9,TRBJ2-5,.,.,TGTGCCAGCAGCGTAGTCGGGGGTGCAAGAGGAGGGACCCAGTACTTC,CASSVVGGARGGTQYF
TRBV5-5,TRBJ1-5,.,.,TGTGCCAGCAGCCCCGGCCCGGATTATCAGCCCCAGCATTTT,CASSPGPDYQPQHF
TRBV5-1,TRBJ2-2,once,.,TGCGCCAGCAGCGAACAGGGGAACACCGGGGAGCTGTTTTTT,CASSEQGNTGELFF
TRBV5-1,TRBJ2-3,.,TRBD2,TGCGCCAGCAGCTTGGAGACTAGCAGGGATACGCAGTATTTT,CASSLETSRDTQYF